Listed here is a single T cell receptor (beta chain). The antigen is not known. This entry is derived from a study of CD8+ T cells in alopecia areata. Study-wide points: With tofacitinib ongoing, many expanded lesional clones persisted in both scalp and blood.

This CDR3 spans 15 amino acids. With 3 bases clipped from V and 0 bases from J, the junction kept 5 bases outside the gene matches. Germline-derived CDR1 and CDR2 are GTSNPN and SVGIG (reference sequence). Extracted RNA was reverse transcribed, and the resulting cDNA served as sequencing template. Using immunoSEQ multiplex PCR, the repertoire was profiled, and TCRdb retains in-frame clones only, with some absent. The data show 150,000 to 200,000 clones, 60% seen once. The treatment was: oral pan-JAK inhibitor, 5-10 mg twice daily. Alopecia areata patients provided lesional scalp punch biopsies and peripheral blood.

V is TRBV30 and J is TRBJ2-1; 7 nucleotides align to TRBD1. This TCR was recovered from a human donor with alopecia areata. Sequenced material: CD4+ T cells sorted from blood, taken at week 24, from a patient treated with tofacitinib. CDR3 DNA sequence: TGTGCCTGGAGCGGGGACAGAAGCTCCTACAATGAGCAGTTCTTC. Translating gives CAWSGDRSSYNEQFF.